The rows below give T cell receptor beta chains drawn from one sample of a study of control samples from healthy donors and cancer patients. The method was immunoSEQ multiplex PCR; TCRdb's version includes in-frame clones alone and lacks a portion of them. The table lists tens of thousands of clones, around 89% of them singletons. The sequencing sample was made of PBMCs. The receptors here all came from a man aged 55 to 70 with colorectal cancer. CDR3s include the opening cysteine and the closing phenylalanine or tryptophan. Fields, in order: CDR3 DNA, CDR3 protein, V gene, clone size, D gene, J gene. The D gene is left open where the match is weak. The size entry is marked missing in some rows and otherwise reads once, few, many or a size class.

CDR3 DNA: TGCGCCAGTAGCGCCCCGCTAGCGGGGGGGTTAGCCAAAAACATTCAGTACTTC
CDR3 protein: CASSAPLAGGLAKNIQYF
V gene: TRBV10-2
clone size: -
D gene: TRBD2
J gene: TRBJ2-4

CDR3 DNA: TGTGCCACCAGGGACCATTCGGGAGCTAACTATGGCTACACCTTC
CDR3 protein: CATRDHSGANYGYTF
V gene: TRBV10-3
clone size: few
D gene: -
J gene: TRBJ1-2

CDR3 DNA: TGTGCCAGCAGTGAACGGCGAGGGAAGGGCACTGAAGCTTTCTTT
CDR3 protein: CASSERRGKGTEAFF
V gene: TRBV2
clone size: -
D gene: -
J gene: TRBJ1-1

CDR3 DNA: TGCGCCAGCCCTCACAGGGGGCCGAACGAGCAGTACTTC
CDR3 protein: CASPHRGPNEQYF
V gene: TRBV4-3
clone size: -
D gene: TRBD1
J gene: TRBJ2-7

CDR3 DNA: TGTGCCAGCAGCCAACTAAGACTAGCGGGGTGGACCCAGTACTTC
CDR3 protein: CASSQLRLAGWTQYF
V gene: TRBV3-1/TRBV3-2
clone size: -
D gene: TRBD2
J gene: TRBJ2-5

CDR3 DNA: TGTGCCACCACACAAGACAGGGGTTCGTACGAGCAGTACTTC
CDR3 protein: CATTQDRGSYEQYF
V gene: TRBV19
clone size: -
D gene: TRBD1
J gene: TRBJ2-7

CDR3 DNA: TGTGCCATTGGGACAGGGAGCTACGAGCAGTACTTC
CDR3 protein: CAIGTGSYEQYF
V gene: TRBV10-3
clone size: -
D gene: TRBD1
J gene: TRBJ2-7

CDR3 DNA: TGTGCCTGGAGTGGGAGGGTGGGAATCGGTGCCTACGAGCAGTACTTC
CDR3 protein: CAWSGRVGIGAYEQYF
V gene: TRBV30
clone size: -
D gene: -
J gene: TRBJ2-7

CDR3 DNA: TGTGCCAGCAGCGTAGGGCTGGGCAGGGAGTATGGCTACACCTTC
CDR3 protein: CASSVGLGREYGYTF
V gene: TRBV9
clone size: few
D gene: -
J gene: TRBJ1-2

CDR3 DNA: TGTGCCAGTGAAACCGGGACAGGGCGCGCAGATACGCAGTATTTT
CDR3 protein: CASETGTGRADTQYF
V gene: TRBV19
clone size: -
D gene: TRBD1
J gene: TRBJ2-3

CDR3 DNA: TGTGCCAGCAGTCTGGACAGGGGTGGGCAGTACTTC
CDR3 protein: CASSLDRGGQYF
V gene: TRBV28
clone size: -
D gene: TRBD1
J gene: TRBJ2-7

CDR3 DNA: TGCAGCGGATTGGGACAGGGCTACGAGCAGTACTTC
CDR3 protein: CSGLGQGYEQYF
V gene: TRBV29-1
clone size: -
D gene: TRBD1
J gene: TRBJ2-7

CDR3 DNA: TGCGCCAGCAGCTGGGAGGCTATCACAGATACGCAGTATTTT
CDR3 protein: CASSWEAITDTQYF
V gene: TRBV5-1
clone size: -
D gene: -
J gene: TRBJ2-3

CDR3 DNA: TGTGCCAGCAGTGACAGGGGGCAGGATGGCTACACCTTC
CDR3 protein: CASSDRGQDGYTF
V gene: TRBV27
clone size: -
D gene: TRBD1
J gene: TRBJ1-2

CDR3 DNA: TGCAGCGCCTGTGGTCGGGGGGGATCCCCCTACCAAGAGACCCAGTACTTC
CDR3 protein: CSACGRGGSPYQETQYF
V gene: TRBV29-1
clone size: -
D gene: TRBD2
J gene: TRBJ2-5

CDR3 DNA: TGTGCCAGTAGTTCCCGTTCCGTCAATCAGCCCCAGCATTTT
CDR3 protein: CASSSRSVNQPQHF
V gene: TRBV19
clone size: -
D gene: -
J gene: TRBJ1-5

CDR3 DNA: TGTGCCAGCTCACCCACAGACAAGACCTACGAGCAGTACTTC
CDR3 protein: CASSPTDKTYEQYF
V gene: TRBV18
clone size: few
D gene: -
J gene: TRBJ2-7

CDR3 DNA: TGTGCCAGCTCACCCCAGGGGGCGTCGGCTGGGAGTGGCTACACCTTC
CDR3 protein: CASSPQGASAGSGYTF
V gene: TRBV18
clone size: -
D gene: TRBD1
J gene: TRBJ1-2

CDR3 DNA: TGTGCCAGCTCACTAATAGAGGGGGGGAACACTGAAGCTTTCTTT
CDR3 protein: CASSLIEGGNTEAFF
V gene: TRBV18
clone size: -
D gene: -
J gene: TRBJ1-1

CDR3 DNA: TGTGCCAGCAGTCCCCGGGGCTACGAGCAGTACTTC
CDR3 protein: CASSPRGYEQYF
V gene: TRBV5-6
clone size: -
D gene: -
J gene: TRBJ2-7

CDR3 DNA: TGTGCCAGCTCTCCGGACAGGGTGGAAGCTTTCTTT
CDR3 protein: CASSPDRVEAFF
V gene: TRBV18
clone size: -
D gene: TRBD1
J gene: TRBJ1-1

CDR3 DNA: TGTGCCAGCCGACTCGCGGGGGCTGGCTACACCTTC
CDR3 protein: CASRLAGAGYTF
V gene: TRBV12-3/TRBV12-4
clone size: -
D gene: -
J gene: TRBJ1-2

CDR3 DNA: TGTGCCAGCAGCTTAGCGGGGACGCTGAGAAATGAGCAGTTCTTC
CDR3 protein: CASSLAGTLRNEQFF
V gene: TRBV7-6
clone size: -
D gene: -
J gene: TRBJ2-1

CDR3 DNA: TGTGCCAGCAGCTTGGATAGGGGCAGGGGTGGTGGTGAGCAGTTCTTC
CDR3 protein: CASSLDRGRGGGEQFF
V gene: TRBV5-8
clone size: -
D gene: -
J gene: TRBJ2-1

CDR3 DNA: TGTGCCAGCAGCTTAGAGGCGGGGAACACTGAAGCTTTCTTT
CDR3 protein: CASSLEAGNTEAFF
V gene: TRBV7-6
clone size: -
D gene: -
J gene: TRBJ1-1

CDR3 DNA: TGCGCCAGCAGCATCAACCGGGACACAGCTAACTATGGCTACACCTTC
CDR3 protein: CASSINRDTANYGYTF
V gene: TRBV5-1
clone size: -
D gene: -
J gene: TRBJ1-2